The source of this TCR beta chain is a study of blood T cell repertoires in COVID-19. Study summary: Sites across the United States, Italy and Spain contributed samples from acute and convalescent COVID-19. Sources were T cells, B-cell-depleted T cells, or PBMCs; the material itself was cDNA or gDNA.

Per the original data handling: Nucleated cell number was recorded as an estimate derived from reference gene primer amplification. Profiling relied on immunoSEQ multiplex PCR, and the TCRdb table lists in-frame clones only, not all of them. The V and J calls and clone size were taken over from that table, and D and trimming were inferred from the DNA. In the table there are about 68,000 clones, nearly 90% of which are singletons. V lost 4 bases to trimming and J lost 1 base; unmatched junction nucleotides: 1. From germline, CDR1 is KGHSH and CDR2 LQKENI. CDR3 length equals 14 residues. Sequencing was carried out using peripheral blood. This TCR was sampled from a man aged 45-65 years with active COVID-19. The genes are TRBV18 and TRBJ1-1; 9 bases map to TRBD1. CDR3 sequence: CASSLGQGNTEAFF. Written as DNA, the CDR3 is TGTGCCAGCTCACTGGGACAGGGGAACACTGAAGCTTTCTTT.